The present TCR beta chain was sequenced within a study of blood T cell repertoires in COVID-19. This CDR3 contains 16 residues. The germline gives CDR1 SGHKS, CDR2 YYEKEE (reference sequence). The trim removed 0 bases at V and 4 bases at J, leaving 5 bases unmatched. Donors of Cohort 3 who recovered were those that had two negative PCRs, clearance, or symptom resolution. Profiled with immunoSEQ multiplex PCR; TCRdb holds only in-frame clones, not every one. The profile covers around 170,000 clones, with 70% to 85% appearing a single time and roughly 12% taken by the ten largest. The sequence came from a man in his forties or fifties who had recovered from COVID-19. The sequenced material came from PBMCs or T cells enriched from blood (not recorded which). The genes are TRBV5-5 and TRBJ2-5; TRBD2 agrees at 11 bases. CDR3 DNA sequence: TGTGCCAGCAGCTTGGAGCTAGCGGGGGGCCGAGAGACCCAGTACTTC. Translating gives CASSLELAGGRETQYF.